Reported below is one T cell receptor (beta chain). The antigen is not known. Libraries were prepared by immunoSEQ multiplex PCR; TCRdb keeps only in-frame clonotypes and omits some of them. The repertoire consists of 60,000 to 85,000 clones, with 85% occurring once and the leading ten covering about a fifth. This sample was taken from a study of T cell responses to AZD1222 COVID-19 vaccine. Overall study findings and caveats: None of the repertoires were sampled until the peak T cell response had passed.

CDR1 and CDR2 from the germline V gene are SGHVS and FQNEAQ. This CDR3 contains 16 residues. The V end lost 5 bases, the J end lost 4 bases, and 20 bases lay between the germline ends. The specimen comprised peripheral blood, sampled on day 0 of AZD1222 vaccination. The chain uses TRBV7-8 and TRBJ1-2; tentatively, D is TRBD1 (6 bases). This TCR was sampled from an adult in good health. The CDR3 region is CASSPDLRDTRYGYTF. The CDR3 coding sequence is TGTGCCAGCAGCCCAGATTTACGGGACACCCGCTATGGCTACACCTTC.